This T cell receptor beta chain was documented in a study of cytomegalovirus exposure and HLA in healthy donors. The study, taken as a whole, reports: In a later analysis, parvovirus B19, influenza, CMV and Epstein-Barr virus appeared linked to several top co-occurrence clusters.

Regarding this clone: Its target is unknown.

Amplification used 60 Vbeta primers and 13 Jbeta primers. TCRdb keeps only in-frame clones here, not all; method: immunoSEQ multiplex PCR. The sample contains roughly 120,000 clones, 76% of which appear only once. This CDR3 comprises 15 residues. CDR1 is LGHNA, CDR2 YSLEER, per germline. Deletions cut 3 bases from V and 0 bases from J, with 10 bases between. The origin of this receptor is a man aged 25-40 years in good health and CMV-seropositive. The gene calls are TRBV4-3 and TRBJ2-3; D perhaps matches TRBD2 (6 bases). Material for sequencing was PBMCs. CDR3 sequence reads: CASSHQLASTDTQYF. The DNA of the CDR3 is TGCGCCAGCAGCCACCAACTAGCTAGCACAGATACGCAGTATTTT.